This T cell receptor (beta chain) was profiled in a study of blood T cell repertoires in COVID-19. Across the study: The origin of the acute and convalescent COVID-19 samples was the United States, Italy and Spain.

There are 13 residues in the CDR3. The V end was cut by 0 bases, the J end by 6 bases, with 8 bases between. Germline V gene sequence: CDR1 SGHDT, CDR2 YYEEEE. Individuals drawn from around 25 US areas were roughly 18 to 95 years old. Per the original data handling: The assay estimated nucleated cells by amplifying reference gene primers. Sequencing used immunoSEQ multiplex PCR; TCRdb keeps in-frame clones, though not all of them. V and J calls and clone size are given by that table; D and trimming were obtained from the DNA. The profile shows 300,000 to 400,000 clones, more than 80% of them singletons.

This TCR came from a man younger than 35 who had recovered from COVID-19. The specimen sequenced was PBMCs or T cells enriched from blood (not recorded which). This chain connects TRBV5-6 to TRBJ2-3, with D possibly TRBD2 on 6 matching bases. CDR3 sequence (DNA): TGTGCCAGCAGCTTGGCCGCGGGGGATACGCAGTATTTT. It yields the protein CASSLAAGDTQYF.